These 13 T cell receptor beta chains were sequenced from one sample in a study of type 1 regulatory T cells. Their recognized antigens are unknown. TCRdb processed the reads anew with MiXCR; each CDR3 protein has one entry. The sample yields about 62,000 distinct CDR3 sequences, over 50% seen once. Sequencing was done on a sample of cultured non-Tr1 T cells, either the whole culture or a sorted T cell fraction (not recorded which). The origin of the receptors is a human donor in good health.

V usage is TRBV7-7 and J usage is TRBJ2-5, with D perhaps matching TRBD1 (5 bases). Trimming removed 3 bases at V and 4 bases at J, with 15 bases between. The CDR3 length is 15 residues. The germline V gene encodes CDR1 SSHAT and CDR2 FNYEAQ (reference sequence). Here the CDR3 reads CASSFRQGPLETQYF. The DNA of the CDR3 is TGTGCCAGCAGCTTCCGTCAGGGTCCATTAGAGACCCAGTACTTC.

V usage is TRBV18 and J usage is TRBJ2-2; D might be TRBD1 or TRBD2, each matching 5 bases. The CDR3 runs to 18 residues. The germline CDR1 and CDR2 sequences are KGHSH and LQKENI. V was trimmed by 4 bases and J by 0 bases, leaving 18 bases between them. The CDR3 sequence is CASSQTRDGPSNTGELFF. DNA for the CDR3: TGTGCCAGCTCACAAACCAGGGACGGACCTTCGAACACCGGGGAGCTGTTTTTT. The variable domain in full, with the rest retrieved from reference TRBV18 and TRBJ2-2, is NAGVMQNPRHLVRRRGQEARLRCSPMKGHSHVYWYRQLPEEGLKFMVYLQKENIIDESGMPKERFSAEFPKEGPSILRIQQVVRGDSAAYFCASSQTRDGPSNTGELFFGEGSRLTVL.

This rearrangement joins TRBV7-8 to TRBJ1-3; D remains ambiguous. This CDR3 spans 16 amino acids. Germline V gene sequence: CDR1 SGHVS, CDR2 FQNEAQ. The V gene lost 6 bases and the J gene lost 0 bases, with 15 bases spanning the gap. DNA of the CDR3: TGTGCCAGCAGTCCCGGTCCAGTGAACTCTGGAAACACCATATATTTT. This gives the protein CASSPGPVNSGNTIYF.

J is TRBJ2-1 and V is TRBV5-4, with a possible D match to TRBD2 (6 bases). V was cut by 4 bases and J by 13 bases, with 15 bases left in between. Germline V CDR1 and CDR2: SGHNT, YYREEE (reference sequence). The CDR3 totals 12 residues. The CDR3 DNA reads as TGTGCCAGCAGCCCAATAGCCGGGACTCAGTTCTTC. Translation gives CASSPIAGTQFF.

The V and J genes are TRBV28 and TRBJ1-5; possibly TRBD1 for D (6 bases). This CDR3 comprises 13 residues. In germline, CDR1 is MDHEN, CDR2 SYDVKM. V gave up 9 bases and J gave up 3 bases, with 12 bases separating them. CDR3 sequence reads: CASYRDNNQPQHF. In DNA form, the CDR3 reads TGTGCCAGTTACCGGGACAACAATCAGCCCCAGCATTTT.

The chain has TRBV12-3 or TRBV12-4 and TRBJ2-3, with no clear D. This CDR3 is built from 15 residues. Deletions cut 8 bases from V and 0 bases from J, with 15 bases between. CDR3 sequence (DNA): TGTGCCAGCCGCGAACAAGTAATCAGCACAGATACGCAGTATTTT. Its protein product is CASREQVISTDTQYF.

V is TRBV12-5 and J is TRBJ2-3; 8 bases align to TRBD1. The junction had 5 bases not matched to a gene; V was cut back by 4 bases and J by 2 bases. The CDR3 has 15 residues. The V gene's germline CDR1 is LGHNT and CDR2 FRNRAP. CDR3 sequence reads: CASGSGTGHTDTQYF. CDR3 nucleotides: TGTGCTAGTGGTTCCGGGACAGGCCACACAGATACGCAGTATTTT.

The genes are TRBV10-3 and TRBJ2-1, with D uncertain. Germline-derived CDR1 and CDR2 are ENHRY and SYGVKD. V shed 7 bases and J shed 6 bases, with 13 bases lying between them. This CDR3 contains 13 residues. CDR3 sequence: CAITPSLGNEQFF. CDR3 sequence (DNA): TGTGCCATCACCCCCAGTTTGGGCAATGAGCAGTTCTTC.

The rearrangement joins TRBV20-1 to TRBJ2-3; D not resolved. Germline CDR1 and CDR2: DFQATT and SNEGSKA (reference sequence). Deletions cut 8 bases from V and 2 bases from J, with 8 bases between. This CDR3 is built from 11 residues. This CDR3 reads CSYRYTDTQYF. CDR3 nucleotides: TGCAGTTATCGCTACACAGATACGCAGTATTTT.

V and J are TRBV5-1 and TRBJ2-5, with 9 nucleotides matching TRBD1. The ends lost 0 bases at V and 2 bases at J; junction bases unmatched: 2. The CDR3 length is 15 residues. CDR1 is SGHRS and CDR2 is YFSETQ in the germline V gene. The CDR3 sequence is CASSLVGQGQETQYF. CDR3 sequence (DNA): TGCGCCAGCAGCTTGGTGGGACAGGGTCAAGAGACCCAGTACTTC.

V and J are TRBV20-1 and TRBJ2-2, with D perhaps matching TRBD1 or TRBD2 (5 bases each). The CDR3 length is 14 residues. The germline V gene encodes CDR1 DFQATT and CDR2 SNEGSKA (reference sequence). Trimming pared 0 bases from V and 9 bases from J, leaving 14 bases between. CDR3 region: CSARDLGTGRELFF. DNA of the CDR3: TGCAGTGCTAGAGATCTGGGGACGGGCCGGGAGCTGTTTTTT.

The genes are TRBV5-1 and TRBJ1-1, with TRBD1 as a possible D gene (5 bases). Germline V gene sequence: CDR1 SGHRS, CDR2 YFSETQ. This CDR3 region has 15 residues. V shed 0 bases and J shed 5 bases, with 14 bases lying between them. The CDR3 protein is CASSLEIGARTEAFF. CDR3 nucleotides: TGCGCCAGCAGCTTGGAGATCGGGGCGAGAACTGAAGCTTTCTTT.

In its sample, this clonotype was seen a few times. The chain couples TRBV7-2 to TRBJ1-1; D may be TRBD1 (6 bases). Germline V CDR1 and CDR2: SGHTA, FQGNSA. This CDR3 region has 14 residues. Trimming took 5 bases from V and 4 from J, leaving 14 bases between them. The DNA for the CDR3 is TGTGCCAGCAGCGCCCAGGGGTCGGTCACTGAAGCTTTCTTT. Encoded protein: CASSAQGSVTEAFF.